A selection of T cell receptor beta chains follows, all from one sample in a study of cytomegalovirus exposure and HLA in healthy donors. TCRdb keeps only in-frame clones here, not all; method: immunoSEQ multiplex PCR. The sample yields 99,000 or so clones, around 80% seen once. The specimen was PBMCs. The source is a male donor in good health and CMV-seronegative. The CDR3 runs from the conserved cysteine through the conserved F or W. Fields, in order: D gene, clone size, J gene, V gene, CDR3 DNA, CDR3 protein. A D gene is named only where the DNA matches it firmly. Expanded clones are given a class, and other clones once, few, many or no size at all.

D: TRBD2; size: NA; J: TRBJ2-1; V: TRBV19; DNA: TGTGCCAGTAGTATAAGCGGGAGGTTAAATGAGCAGTTCTTC; CDR3: CASSISGRLNEQFF
D: NA; size: NA; J: TRBJ2-1; V: TRBV7-9; DNA: TGTGCCAGCAGCCAGCCAAGGGGTTCCGACAATGAGCAGTTCTTC; CDR3: CASSQPRGSDNEQFF
D: TRBD1; size: NA; J: TRBJ2-3; V: TRBV12-5; DNA: TGTGCTAGTGGTTTCGGGACAGGGGCAGGGGATACGCAGTATTTT; CDR3: CASGFGTGAGDTQYF
D: TRBD1; size: NA; J: TRBJ2-3; V: TRBV5-1; DNA: TGCGCCAGCAGCTTGGGCCCTCAAACAGGGGGCTACACAGATACGCAGTATTTT; CDR3: CASSLGPQTGGYTDTQYF
D: NA; size: few; J: TRBJ1-1; V: TRBV11-2; DNA: TGTGCCAGCAGCTCACCAGGGTGGCGAGAAATGAACACTGAAGCTTTCTTT; CDR3: CASSSPGWREMNTEAFF
D: NA; size: NA; J: TRBJ2-5; V: TRBV18; DNA: TGTGCCAGCTCACCGGACAGTGGAGGAGAGACCCAGTACTTC; CDR3: CASSPDSGGETQYF
D: TRBD2; size: NA; J: TRBJ2-7; V: TRBV30; DNA: TGTGCCTGGAGAAAAAGCGGGAGCTCCTACGAGCAGTACTTC; CDR3: CAWRKSGSSYEQYF
D: TRBD2; size: NA; J: TRBJ2-3; V: TRBV5-1; DNA: TGCGCCAGCAGCCCCCTAGCGGGAGTCGCAGATACGCAGTATTTT; CDR3: CASSPLAGVADTQYF
D: TRBD2; size: NA; J: TRBJ2-7; V: TRBV7-3; DNA: TGTGCCAGCAGCTTAGGGCTAGCGGGCACCTACGAGCAGTACTTC; CDR3: CASSLGLAGTYEQYF
D: NA; size: NA; J: TRBJ2-7; V: TRBV19; DNA: TGTGCCAGTAGTTCCCAGGGTTTCGTATACGAGCAGTACTTC; CDR3: CASSSQGFVYEQYF
D: NA; size: NA; J: TRBJ2-7; V: TRBV5-6; DNA: TGTGCCAGCAGCTCATCTACACGATGGGGGACTCTCTACGAGCAGTACTTC; CDR3: CASSSSTRWGTLYEQYF
D: TRBD2; size: NA; J: TRBJ2-5; V: TRBV5-1; DNA: TGCGCCAGCAGCTTGTTTACTAGCGGAGAGACCCAGTACTTC; CDR3: CASSLFTSGETQYF
D: NA; size: NA; J: TRBJ2-5; V: TRBV7-9; DNA: TGTTCCAGCAGCTTCCAGCAAGAGACCCAGTACTTC; CDR3: CSSSFQQETQYF
D: NA; size: NA; J: TRBJ1-5; V: TRBV7-9; DNA: TGTGCCAGCAGTCCAGGTGTCACAGGGCCTCAGCCCCAGCATTTT; CDR3: CASSPGVTGPQPQHF
D: TRBD1; size: NA; J: TRBJ2-5; V: TRBV15; DNA: TGTGCCACCAGCGGGACAGGGGGCACATGGGAGACCCAGTACTTC; CDR3: CATSGTGGTWETQYF
D: TRBD2; size: NA; J: TRBJ2-1; V: TRBV9; DNA: TGTGCCAGCAGCGTAGAAGGGACTAGCGGGAACTCTGAGCAGTTCTTC; CDR3: CASSVEGTSGNSEQFF
D: TRBD2; size: NA; J: TRBJ2-7; V: TRBV5-1; DNA: TGCGCCAGCAGCTTTTACGGGACTAGCGGGGGAAGCTCCTACGAGCAGTACTTC; CDR3: CASSFYGTSGGSSYEQYF
D: NA; size: NA; J: TRBJ1-1; V: TRBV9; DNA: TGTGCCAGCAGCTCGCCGACAGAGAACACTGAAGCTTTCTTT; CDR3: CASSSPTENTEAFF
D: NA; size: NA; J: TRBJ2-7; V: TRBV6-5; DNA: TGTGCCAGCAGGGGCCTGGGGCTCTCCTACGAGCAGTACTTC; CDR3: CASRGLGLSYEQYF
D: NA; size: NA; J: TRBJ1-5; V: TRBV6-1; DNA: TGTGCCAGCAGTGACAGGGCCATATCGTGGCCCCAGCATTTT; CDR3: CASSDRAISWPQHF
D: NA; size: NA; J: TRBJ2-7; V: TRBV30; DNA: TGTGCCTGGAGTAGTACAACCTACGAGCAGTACTTC; CDR3: CAWSSTTYEQYF
D: NA; size: NA; J: TRBJ2-7; V: TRBV30; DNA: TGTGCCTGGAGTCCGACCGCGGGGGAGCAGTACTTC; CDR3: CAWSPTAGEQYF
D: TRBD2; size: once; J: TRBJ2-1; V: TRBV5-4; DNA: TGTGCCAGCAGCCTGGCAGTAGCGGGAGAAAATGAGCAGTTCTTC; CDR3: CASSLAVAGENEQFF
D: TRBD1; size: NA; J: TRBJ1-1; V: TRBV12-5; DNA: TGTGCTAGTGGTTTGCAGGGGGCGTACACTGAAGCTTTCTTT; CDR3: CASGLQGAYTEAFF
D: TRBD1; size: NA; J: TRBJ1-2; V: TRBV19; DNA: TGTGCCAGTAGTATAGATACAGGGGGACTCCGTGGCTACACCTTC; CDR3: CASSIDTGGLRGYTF
D: NA; size: few; J: TRBJ2-7; V: TRBV5-1; DNA: TGCGCCAGCAGGCTACAGGATTCTACCTACGAGCAGTACTTC; CDR3: CASRLQDSTYEQYF
D: TRBD2; size: NA; J: TRBJ2-3; V: TRBV4-2; DNA: TGTGCCAGCAGCCAAGATTCTGATAGCGGGAGAAAAACGCAGTATTTT; CDR3: CASSQDSDSGRKTQYF
D: NA; size: NA; J: TRBJ1-5; V: TRBV19; DNA: TGTGCCAGTAGTATAAGGACAGCGGAAAATCAGCCCCAGCATTTT; CDR3: CASSIRTAENQPQHF
D: NA; size: once; J: TRBJ1-2; V: TRBV4-3; DNA: TGCGCCAGCAGCCAAGATTGGCGGGGGGTCTATGGCTACACCTTC; CDR3: CASSQDWRGVYGYTF
D: NA; size: NA; J: TRBJ1-1; V: TRBV2; DNA: TGTGCCAGCAACAGGCGGAACACTGAAGCTTTCTTT; CDR3: CASNRRNTEAFF
D: TRBD1; size: NA; J: TRBJ1-5; V: TRBV19; DNA: TGTGCCAGTAGCTGGGGGACAGGGCCTTATAGCAATCAGCCCCAGCATTTT; CDR3: CASSWGTGPYSNQPQHF
D: TRBD1; size: NA; J: TRBJ2-7; V: TRBV18; DNA: TGTGCCAGCTCACCACGGAGGGACGGGACAGGGTCCCACGAGCAGTACTTC; CDR3: CASSPRRDGTGSHEQYF
D: TRBD2; size: NA; J: TRBJ2-7; V: TRBV7-9; DNA: TGTGCCAGCAGCCCGACTAGCGGCTACGAGCAGTACTTC; CDR3: CASSPTSGYEQYF
D: TRBD1; size: NA; J: TRBJ2-5; V: TRBV5-1; DNA: TGCGCCAGCAGCTTGGCGGGGACAGAAAATTTTGAGACCCAGTACTTC; CDR3: CASSLAGTENFETQYF
D: NA; size: NA; J: TRBJ2-7; V: TRBV10-2; DNA: TGCGCCAGCAGTGAGTCTGGGACACGTTACGAGCAGTACTTC; CDR3: CASSESGTRYEQYF
D: NA; size: NA; J: TRBJ2-3; V: TRBV9; DNA: TGTGCCAGCAGCGTTTCCGGGACTAGCACAGATACGCAGTATTTT; CDR3: CASSVSGTSTDTQYF
D: TRBD2; size: NA; J: TRBJ2-7; V: TRBV27; DNA: TGTGCCAGCAGTTCGGGCGGGAGCCCCCCCTACGAGCAGTACTTC; CDR3: CASSSGGSPPYEQYF
D: TRBD2; size: few; J: TRBJ2-6; V: TRBV5-4; DNA: TGTGCCAGCAGCCCCCCGCGGGAGAACCGCTCTGGGGCCAACGTCCTGACTTTC; CDR3: CASSPPRENRSGANVLTF
D: TRBD1; size: once; J: TRBJ1-1; V: TRBV11-3; DNA: TGTGCCAGCAGCAACCGGGACAGCTACACTGAAGCTTTCTTT; CDR3: CASSNRDSYTEAFF
D: NA; size: many; J: TRBJ2-3; V: TRBV9; DNA: TGTGCCAGCAGCACAAGGACTAGCACAGATACGCAGTATTTT; CDR3: CASSTRTSTDTQYF
D: TRBD1; size: NA; J: TRBJ1-1; V: TRBV30; DNA: TGTGCCTGGGCCGGGACAGGTCGGAACACTGAAGCTTTCTTT; CDR3: CAWAGTGRNTEAFF
D: TRBD1; size: NA; J: TRBJ2-3; V: TRBV19; DNA: TGTGCCAGTAGTATCAGGACAGGGGCCACAGATACGCAGTATTTT; CDR3: CASSIRTGATDTQYF
D: TRBD1; size: NA; J: TRBJ2-1; V: TRBV11-2; DNA: TGTGCCAGCAGGGAACAGGGGGTGGTTGAGCAGTTCTTC; CDR3: CASREQGVVEQFF
D: NA; size: NA; J: TRBJ2-7; V: TRBV5-1; DNA: TGCGCCAGCAGCCCTCGGACAGAATCCTACGAGCAGTACTTC; CDR3: CASSPRTESYEQYF
D: TRBD1; size: NA; J: TRBJ1-3; V: TRBV29-1; DNA: TGCAGCGTTCTTCTCCGGGGACAGGGGGAGGGAAACACCATATATTTT; CDR3: CSVLLRGQGEGNTIYF
D: TRBD1; size: NA; J: TRBJ2-2; V: TRBV12-5; DNA: TGTGCTAGTGGTCGGCGGGACAGGGGTTTCACTGGGGACACCGGGGAGCTGTTTTTT; CDR3: CASGRRDRGFTGDTGELFF
D: NA; size: NA; J: TRBJ1-5; V: TRBV7-2; DNA: TGTGCCAGCAGCTCGATACACGGGAGCAATCAGCCCCAGCATTTT; CDR3: CASSSIHGSNQPQHF
D: TRBD1; size: few; J: TRBJ2-1; V: TRBV30; DNA: TGTGGGGGGGAGGGGACAGGGCTTAACAATGAGCAGTTCTTC; CDR3: CGGEGTGLNNEQFF
D: NA; size: NA; J: TRBJ2-7; V: TRBV7-7; DNA: TGTGCTAGCAGCATCGCTAGCGCCAGCGAGCAGTACTTC; CDR3: CASSIASASEQYF
D: TRBD1; size: NA; J: TRBJ1-5; V: TRBV30; DNA: TGTGCCTGGAGTAGGACAGGGGGCAGGGTGGGCAATCAGCCCCAGCATTTT; CDR3: CAWSRTGGRVGNQPQHF
D: NA; size: NA; J: TRBJ2-2; V: TRBV30; DNA: TGTGCCTGGAGCGCCGGCACCGGGGAGCTGTTTTTT; CDR3: CAWSAGTGELFF
D: TRBD2; size: NA; J: TRBJ2-3; V: TRBV27; DNA: TGTGCCAGCAGTGTTAGCGGGAGGGTCCTCGCTACGCAGTATTTT; CDR3: CASSVSGRVLATQYF
D: TRBD1; size: NA; J: TRBJ1-2; V: TRBV11-2; DNA: TGTGCCAGCAGCTCCCCATACAGGGGAGTCTATGGCTACACCTTC; CDR3: CASSSPYRGVYGYTF
D: NA; size: NA; J: TRBJ1-2; V: TRBV6-5; DNA: TGCGCCAGCAGTTACCGGGACATCGGCTTCGGCTACACCTTC; CDR3: CASSYRDIGFGYTF
D: TRBD1; size: NA; J: TRBJ1-2; V: TRBV28; DNA: TGTGCCAGCAGTCCCTCAGGGGGCTATGGCTACACCTTC; CDR3: CASSPSGGYGYTF
D: NA; size: NA; J: TRBJ2-2; V: TRBV30; DNA: TGTGCCTGGACAAGGAAGGACCGGGAGACCGGGGAGCTGTTTTTT; CDR3: CAWTRKDRETGELFF
D: NA; size: many; J: TRBJ1-2; V: TRBV6-5; DNA: TGTGCCAGCAGTCAGGGGCTTGGATATGGCTACACCTTC; CDR3: CASSQGLGYGYTF